Detailed here is one T cell receptor (beta chain). CD8 cells classed as naive were CD45RO-negative and positively selected for CCR7, excluding terminally differentiated effector memory CD45RA+ cells. The study drew its donors from healthy HIV-negative adults without recent acute infections or vaccinations. This record belongs to a study of shared clonotypes between healthy human individuals. Study-level information: The plates for each donor numbered three CD4 naive, three CD4 memory, two CD8 naive and one CD8 memory.

Generated by immunoSEQ multiplex PCR, the TCRdb table keeps only in-frame clones and is missing some. The sample yields some 2,100,000 clones, approximately 94% seen once. This clonotype was obtained from a man younger than 35 in good health. Some clones in this sample may be carry-over from other donors' samples. The sample comprised naive CD8+ T cells from PBMCs.

The CDR3 loop reads CASSLSGGENEQYF. CDR3 bases: TGTGCCAGCAGTTTATCGGGGGGTGAAAACGAGCAGTACTTC. The chain combines TRBV28 with TRBJ2-7, with TRBD2 matching over 7 bases. The CDR3 length is 14 residues. The J segment lost 5 bases and the V segment lost 1 base, leaving 5 bases of the junction unmatched. Germline CDR1 MDHEN, CDR2 SYDVKM.